Sequencing of this T cell receptor (beta chain) was carried out in a study of T-cell memory formation after mild COVID-19. TCRdb processed the 5' RACE reads anew with MiXCR; each CDR3 protein has one entry. This sample has around 370,000 distinct CDR3 sequences, with roughly 21% found just once. This CDR3 comprises 15 residues. Per germline, CDR1 SGHTA and CDR2 FQGTGA. V was cut by 0 bases and J by 1 base, with 8 bases left in between. Sequencing was performed on PBMCs or a T cell subset sorted from them (not recorded which). V gene TRBV7-3 combines with J gene TRBJ2-3; D uncertain. This TCR derives from an adult woman who had mild COVID-19 (a few samples of this study predate the infection). Cell type and time point are not known. The CDR3 loop reads CASSLTSARTDTQYF. In nucleotides, the CDR3 is TGTGCCAGCAGCTTAACAAGCGCCCGCACAGATACGCAGTATTTT.